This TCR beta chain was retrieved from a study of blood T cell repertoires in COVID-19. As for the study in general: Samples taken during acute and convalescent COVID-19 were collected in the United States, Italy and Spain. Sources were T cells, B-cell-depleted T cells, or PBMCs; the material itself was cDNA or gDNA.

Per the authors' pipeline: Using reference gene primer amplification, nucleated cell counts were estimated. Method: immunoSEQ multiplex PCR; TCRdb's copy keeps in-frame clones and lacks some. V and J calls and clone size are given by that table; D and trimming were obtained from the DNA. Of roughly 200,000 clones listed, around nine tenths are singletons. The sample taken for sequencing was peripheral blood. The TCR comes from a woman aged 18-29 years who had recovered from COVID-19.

For the CDR3, the DNA is TGTGCCAGCAGCGTAGGTCAGCGCTTAAACAGGGATACGCAGTATTTT. The encoded protein is CASSVGQRLNRDTQYF. The chain joins TRBV9 to TRBJ2-3; D is possibly TRBD1 (5 bases). Germline V gives CDR1 SGDLS, CDR2 YYNGEE. This CDR3 has 16 residues. Trimming took 0 bases from V and 6 from J, leaving 17 bases between them.